This T cell receptor beta chain was captured by sequencing in a study of CD8+ T cells in alopecia areata. Study-wide results and limits: Sequences from scalp samples also cover resident alphabeta T cells of normal skin. As there was one nonresponder, how baseline CD8+ expansion relates to response remains uncertain.

The authors extracted RNA and reverse transcribed it into cDNA as the sequencing template. Clones were sequenced by immunoSEQ multiplex PCR, and TCRdb holds only the in-frame ones, with some missing. The table includes roughly 40,000 clones, around three fifths detected once. Trimming cost V 0 bases and J 3 bases, with 5 bases left between them. This CDR3 has 13 amino acids. Germline CDR1 reads MNHEY; CDR2 reads SVGAGI. As for treatment: oral pan-JAK inhibitor, 5-10 mg twice daily. From PBMCs, CD4+ and CD8+ T cells were sorted. This clone has just a few counts. The antigen is unknown. The specimen was CD8+ T cells sorted from blood, collected at week 4, from a patient treated with tofacitinib. This clonotype was obtained from a human donor with alopecia areata. V is TRBV6-5 and J is TRBJ2-5; the D gene is possibly TRBD1 (5 bases). CDR3 sequence (DNA): TGTGCCAGCAGTTACTCAGGGGAAGAGACCCAGTACTTC. This codes for CASSYSGEETQYF.